This T cell receptor (beta chain) stems from a study of vaccination and CD4 T cells after COVID-19. The Oncomine TCR Beta short-read assay was what sequenced the DNA obtained from cultured CD4+ T cells. TCRdb re-called the PCR reads through MiXCR, storing one row per CDR3 protein. The sample has 10,000 to 12,000 distinct CDR3 sequences; 70% to 75% are singletons. Germline loops: CDR1 SNHLY, CDR2 FYNNEI. The V gene lost 4 bases and the J gene lost 7 bases, with 8 bases spanning the gap. The CDR3 covers 12 residues. This clonotype was observed a single time. Its specificity is not known. Treatment defined: approximately 9-day PBMC culture with coronavirus spike peptide pools or control peptides (ViraFEST assay).

This TCR was sampled from a human donor who had recovered from COVID-19. The chain couples TRBV2 to TRBJ1-5; no clear D gene. Sequencing used CD4+ T cells from blood, cultured in vitro. In nucleotides, the CDR3 is TGTGCCAGCAGTGTACGATCCCAGCCCCAGCATTTT. Protein product: CASSVRSQPQHF.